These 17 T cell receptor beta chains originate from one sample sequenced in a study of Graves' ophthalmopathy and Graves' hyperthyroidism. Transcripts of RNA were the source for amplifying TCR beta CDR3 regions. First-round RT-PCR used HTBI primers; second-round multiplex PCR followed. TCRdb re-analysed the multiplex PCR reads in MiXCR, keeping a single row per CDR3 protein. The table shows 650,000 to 800,000 distinct CDR3 sequences, with just over 40% occurring only once. What was sequenced was peripheral blood. These TCRs come from an adult man with Graves' ophthalmopathy.

With regard to this clonotype: One end of the junction does not line up with germline, which may come from a read error. This sequence joins TRBV2 and TRBJ2-6; 7 nucleotides agree with TRBD2. CDR1 is SNHLY and CDR2 is FYNNEI in the germline V gene. The CDR3 covers 12 residues. The CDR3 reads CASSDGRRTEAF. CDR3 coding DNA: TGTGCCAGCAGTGACGGGAGGCGGACTGAAGCTTTC.

This clonotype was found a few times. DNA for the CDR3: TGTGCCAGCAGTTTCGTAGCTAGCGGGAGCCAGGGGGAGACCCAGTACTTC. Translated, it gives CASSFVASGSQGETQYF. The chain joins TRBV7-2 to TRBJ2-5; 10 bases map to TRBD2. The CDR3 length is 17 residues. V dropped 6 bases and J dropped 5; count of bases not matched to a gene: 15. Germline V CDR1 and CDR2: SGHTA, FQGNSA.

The chain uses TRBV10-3 and TRBJ2-1; 13 bases align to TRBD2. J lost 4 bases, V lost 6 bases, and 6 bases had no gene match. The CDR3 runs 16 residues. Per germline, CDR1 ENHRY and CDR2 SYGVKD. The CDR3 region has the DNA TGTGCCATCAGGGGGACTAGCGGGACCCTTTACAATGAGCAGTTCTTC. This gives the protein CAIRGTSGTLYNEQFF.

This clonotype was recorded at least ten times. The J gene is TRBJ2-5, the V gene TRBV12-3 or TRBV12-4, with D perhaps matching TRBD1 (5 bases). V was clipped by 1 base and J by 4 bases, with 10 bases between them. The CDR3 has 14 amino acids. The CDR3 loop reads CASSLEGRGETQYF. The CDR3 DNA sequence: TGTGCCAGCAGTTTAGAAGGAAGGGGAGAGACCCAGTACTTC.

Of note for this clonotype: The conserved final phenylalanine or tryptophan is absent from the CDR3, which likely points to a read error. The V and J genes are TRBV5-4 and TRBJ2-1, with 10 nucleotides matching TRBD2. The germline gives CDR1 SGHNT, CDR2 YYREEE (reference sequence). V lost 3 bases and J lost 3; bases outside the gene matches: 6. The CDR3 is 16 residues long. CDR3 sequence (DNA): TGTGCCAGCAGCTCGCTAGCGGGAGTGAACTACAATGAGCAGTTCTGC. This sequence encodes CASSSLAGVNYNEQFC.

This clonotype was seen repeatedly, ten times or more. This chain connects TRBV29-1 to TRBJ1-4; D is possibly TRBD1 (6 bases). CDR1 SQVTM and CDR2 ANQGSEA come from the germline V gene. The CDR3 is made up of 14 amino acids. V lost 4 bases and J 2 bases, leaving 11 bases between the germline ends. The CDR3 region has the DNA TGCAGCGTTGTACAGGGTGGTACTAATGAAAAACTGTTTTTT. It is translated as CSVVQGGTNEKLFF.

This clonotype was recorded at least ten times. This chain joins TRBV2 and TRBJ2-7; D possibly corresponds to TRBD1 (6 bases). The CDR3 spans 15 residues. Germline assignment: CDR1 SNHLY and CDR2 FYNNEI. The V gene lost 1 base and the J gene lost 1 base, with 11 bases spanning the gap. Written as DNA, the CDR3 is TGTGCCAGCAGTGAAGGCCCCCAGGGGTCCTACGAGCAGTACTTC. It codes for CASSEGPQGSYEQYF.

The gene calls are TRBV30 and TRBJ1-2, with a possible D match to TRBD1 (5 bases). Trimming stripped 8 bases from V and 6 bases from J, with 19 bases between. The germline V gene has CDR1 GTSNPN and CDR2 SVGIG (reference sequence). The CDR3 runs 13 residues. This chain's CDR3 is CAGEDILGNGYTF. The CDR3 bases are TGTGCCGGAGAGGACATCCTAGGGAATGGCTACACCTTC.

This clonotype occurred many times. The chain recombines TRBV10-3 with TRBJ2-5; 7 bases line up with TRBD2. CDR3 size: 16 residues. Germline V CDR1 and CDR2: ENHRY, SYGVKD. The junction had 8 bases not matched to a gene; V was cut back by 0 bases and J by 4 bases. The CDR3 bases are TGTGCCATCAGTGAGTCAGGGAGGGCCTCGGGAGAGACCCAGTACTTC. Protein: CAISESGRASGETQYF.

The rearrangement uses TRBV11-3 and TRBJ1-3; D is undetermined. Germline CDR1 is SGHNT and CDR2 is YENEEA. CDR3 size: 16 residues. The germline V and J ends were trimmed by 6 bases and 0 bases, with 15 bases remaining between them. The DNA of the CDR3 is TGTGCCAGCAGTTCTAGTGGATTGGGCTCTGGAAACACCATATATTTT. This encodes CASSSSGLGSGNTIYF.

This clonotype came up a few times. The chain has TRBV9 and TRBJ2-7, with 7 nucleotides matching TRBD1. Unmatched junction bases numbered 9, after V lost 6 bases and J lost 6 bases. CDR1 and CDR2 from the germline V gene are SGDLS and YYNGEE. This CDR3 has 13 amino acids. CDR3 in amino acids: CASTQGVLGEQYF. For the CDR3, the DNA is TGTGCCAGCACCCAGGGGGTATTAGGCGAGCAGTACTTC.

As concerns this clonotype: A junction end diverges from the germline sequence, so it may reflect a read error. The V and J genes are TRBV7-3 and TRBJ2-5; a possible D gene is TRBD2 (5 bases). Germline loops: CDR1 SGHTA, CDR2 FQGTGA. The CDR3 is made up of 16 amino acids. CDR3: CASSPLRKGSGETRYF. Written as DNA, the CDR3 is TGTGCCAGCAGCCCGCTTCGGAAAGGGAGTGGAGAGACCCGGTACTTC.

In its sample, this clonotype was seen many times. The V call is TRBV12-3 or TRBV12-4, the J call TRBJ2-7; no clear D. This CDR3 has 11 residues. V lost 4 bases and J lost 6, with 7 bases in between. CDR3 region: CASSSVREQYF. CDR3 DNA sequence: TGTGCCAGCAGTTCGGTACGCGAGCAGTACTTC.

This rearrangement joins TRBV11-1 to TRBJ1-2; no definite D call. The CDR3 extends over 12 amino acids. Germline V lookup: CDR1 SGHAT, CDR2 FQDESV (reference sequence). Here the CDR3 DNA reads TGTGCACCGACACCGAATAACTATGGCTACACCTTC. Translating gives CAPTPNNYGYTF.

This clonotype was seen more than once but under ten times. The V and J genes are TRBV11-2 and TRBJ2-7; no firm D call. The CDR3 spans 15 residues. The V gene lost 6 bases and the J gene lost 2 bases, with 17 bases spanning the gap. Per germline, CDR1 SGHAT and CDR2 FQNNGV. The CDR3 loop reads CASSIGHLGPYEQYF. The DNA of the CDR3 is TGTGCCAGCAGTATAGGGCATTTAGGCCCCTACGAGCAGTACTTC.

The chain couples TRBV30 to TRBJ1-5; D is undetermined. This CDR3 is built from 13 residues. Germline V gene data show CDR1 as GTSNPN and CDR2 as SVGIG (reference sequence). Trimming took off 2 bases at V and 2 bases at J, with 7 bases between the two ends. The CDR3 loop reads CAWSLAGNQPQHF. Written as DNA, the CDR3 is TGTGCCTGGAGTCTGGCAGGCAATCAGCCCCAGCATTTT.

With regard to this clonotype: This sequence may be a read error, since a much larger clone differs from it by one base. This chain connects TRBV7-7 to TRBJ2-7; 11 bases are shared with TRBD1. Germline CDR1 and CDR2: SSHAT and FNYEAQ (reference sequence). The CDR3 consists of 15 residues. The chain's CDR3 is CASSPGQGASYELYF. The DNA of the CDR3 is TGTGCCAGCAGCCCCGGACAGGGGGCTTCCTACGAGCTGTACTTC.